This T cell receptor beta chain was observed in a study of T cells in Graves' hyperthyroidism and ophthalmopathy. Study-wide points: Ophthalmopathy and stable hyperthyroidism were separated by a 13 V-J model. Ophthalmopathy was identified by the model a median roughly six months ahead of onset.

Clinical symptoms, serum thyroxine, TRAb, thyroid ultrasound and orbital computed tomography informed diagnoses. Comment on this clonotype: Its antigen is still unknown. Just one base apart from a much larger clone, this may be a read error.

Trimming shortened V by 6 bases and J by 9 bases, and 21 bases separated the two germline ends. There are 15 residues in the CDR3. Per germline, CDR1 MNHNS and CDR2 SASEGT. TCR beta CDR3 region amplification was performed from RNA transcripts. Researchers ran a first-round RT-PCR on the TCR CDR3 using the HTBI primer set. TCRdb reprocessed the multiplex PCR reads via MiXCR and lists one record per CDR3 protein. This repertoire shows about 400,000 distinct CDR3 sequences, 14% found once; its top ten account for roughly a fifth. The sample comprised blood. The clonotype originates from a woman in her thirties with Graves' ophthalmopathy. V usage is TRBV6-1 and J usage is TRBJ1-5; D is possibly TRBD1 (5 bases). CDR3 bases: TGTGCCAGCAGCGAAAATGGGGGAGGGATCCGGCCCCAGCATTTT. Protein sequence: CASSENGGGIRPQHF.